Each of the 8 T cell receptor beta chains below was sequenced from the same sample in a study of CD8 T cells in ankylosing spondylitis. General study results and limits: Blood of patients with ankylosing spondylitis appeared to be characterized by a TCR beta motif of about 8 highly homologous variants.

TCRdb passed the 5' RACE reads through MiXCR, listing each CDR3 protein once. The sample gives 800,000 to 900,000 distinct CDR3 sequences, over 9.5% of which show up once; about 0.49% is in the top ten. Their antigen targets remain unknown. The sequenced sample was blood, either unsorted or a sorted T cell fraction (not recorded which). The receptors originated from a male donor with ankylosing spondylitis.

In this sample, this clonotype turned up many times. V is TRBV20-1 and J is TRBJ1-2; no clear D gene. The CDR3 totals 12 residues. V lost 7 bases to trimming and J lost 6 bases, with 15 bases between them. Germline lookup yields CDR1 DFQATT and CDR2 SNEGSKA (reference sequence). CDR3 sequence reads: CSVGSAWDGYTF. DNA for the CDR3: TGCAGTGTCGGGTCGGCTTGGGATGGCTACACCTTC.

The chain joins TRBV7-2 to TRBJ1-1; 7 bases fit TRBD1. The germline gives CDR1 SGHTA, CDR2 FQGNSA. V shed 1 base, J shed 4 bases, and the junction held 6 bases outside the gene matches. CDR3 length equals 15 residues. DNA of the CDR3: TGTGCCAGCAGCTTAGTGGTCAGGGGGTCCACTGAAGCTTTCTTT. This sequence encodes CASSLVVRGSTEAFF. Full variable domain (outside the CDR3, taken from reference TRBV7-2 and TRBJ1-1): GAGVSQSPSNKVTEKGKDVELRCDPISGHTALYWYRQSLGQGLEFLIYFQGNSAPDKSGLPSDRFSAERTGGSVSTLTIQRTQQEDSAVYLCASSLVVRGSTEAFFGQGTRLTVV.

This clonotype occurred a few times. J is TRBJ2-3 and V is TRBV7-2, with D possibly being TRBD1 (6 bases). Germline assignment: CDR1 SGHTA and CDR2 FQGNSA. The CDR3 is made up of 15 amino acids. V shed 5 bases and J shed 2 bases, with 14 bases lying between them. The CDR3 DNA follows: TGTGCCAGCAGCCTTCAGACAGGTTTCACAGATACGCAGTATTTT. Its translation: CASSLQTGFTDTQYF.

This clonotype was seen many times. CDR3 sequence: CSLAGVGQETQYF. CDR3 coding DNA: TGCAGTCTAGCGGGAGTTGGGCAAGAGACCCAGTACTTC. The V and J genes are TRBV20-1 and TRBJ2-5; TRBD2 matches 10 bases. V shed 8 bases and J 2 bases; nucleotides not matched to a gene: 5. CDR1 is DFQATT and CDR2 is SNEGSKA in the germline V gene (reference sequence). This CDR3 contains 13 residues.

In its sample, this clonotype was seen a few times. J is TRBJ2-2 and V is TRBV6-5; 7 bases agree with TRBD1. The CDR3 runs 16 residues. Germline loops: CDR1 MNHEY, CDR2 SVGAGI. Trimming cost V 4 bases and J 4 bases; bases outside gene matches: 9. CDR3 nucleotide sequence: TGTGCCAGCAGTTCCATGAAGACAGGGTTCACCGGGGAGCTGTTTTTT. It encodes CASSSMKTGFTGELFF.

On this clonotype: The junction does not match germline at one end; this may be a read error. This chain links TRBV20-1 with TRBJ2-2; no reliable D call. Germline lookup yields CDR1 DFQATT and CDR2 SNEGSKA (reference sequence). The CDR3 is 16 residues long. The CDR3 loop is CCAGPFQNFNTGELFF. CDR3 in DNA: TGCTGTGCTGGTCCCTTTCAGAACTTTAACACCGGGGAGCTGTTTTTT.

V usage is TRBV19 and J usage is TRBJ2-5; TRBD2 agrees at 10 bases. The junction had 6 bases not matched to a gene; V was cut back by 4 bases and J by 4 bases. Germline V gene lookup returns CDR1 LNHDA and CDR2 SQIVND (reference sequence). The CDR3 has 15 amino acids. CDR3 amino acids: CASSTSGGAGETQYF. CDR3 DNA: TGTGCCAGTAGTACCAGCGGGGGGGCCGGAGAGACCCAGTACTTC. Full variable domain (missing parts from reference TRBV19 and TRBJ2-5): DGGITQSPKYLFRKEGQNVTLSCEQNLNHDAMYWYRQDPGQGLRLIYYSQIVNDFQKGDIAEGYSVSREKKESFPLTVTSAQKNPTAFYLCASSTSGGAGETQYFGPGTRLLVL.

This clonotype appeared a few times. CDR3 DNA: TGTGCCACCTTAGTACGGAGACGATCAGAAGCTTTCTTT. It codes for CATLVRRRSEAFF. The chain uses TRBV28 and TRBJ1-1; D not resolved. V lost 10 bases to trimming and J lost 8 bases, with 20 bases between them. CDR3 size: 13 residues. CDR1 is MDHEN and CDR2 is SYDVKM in the germline V gene.